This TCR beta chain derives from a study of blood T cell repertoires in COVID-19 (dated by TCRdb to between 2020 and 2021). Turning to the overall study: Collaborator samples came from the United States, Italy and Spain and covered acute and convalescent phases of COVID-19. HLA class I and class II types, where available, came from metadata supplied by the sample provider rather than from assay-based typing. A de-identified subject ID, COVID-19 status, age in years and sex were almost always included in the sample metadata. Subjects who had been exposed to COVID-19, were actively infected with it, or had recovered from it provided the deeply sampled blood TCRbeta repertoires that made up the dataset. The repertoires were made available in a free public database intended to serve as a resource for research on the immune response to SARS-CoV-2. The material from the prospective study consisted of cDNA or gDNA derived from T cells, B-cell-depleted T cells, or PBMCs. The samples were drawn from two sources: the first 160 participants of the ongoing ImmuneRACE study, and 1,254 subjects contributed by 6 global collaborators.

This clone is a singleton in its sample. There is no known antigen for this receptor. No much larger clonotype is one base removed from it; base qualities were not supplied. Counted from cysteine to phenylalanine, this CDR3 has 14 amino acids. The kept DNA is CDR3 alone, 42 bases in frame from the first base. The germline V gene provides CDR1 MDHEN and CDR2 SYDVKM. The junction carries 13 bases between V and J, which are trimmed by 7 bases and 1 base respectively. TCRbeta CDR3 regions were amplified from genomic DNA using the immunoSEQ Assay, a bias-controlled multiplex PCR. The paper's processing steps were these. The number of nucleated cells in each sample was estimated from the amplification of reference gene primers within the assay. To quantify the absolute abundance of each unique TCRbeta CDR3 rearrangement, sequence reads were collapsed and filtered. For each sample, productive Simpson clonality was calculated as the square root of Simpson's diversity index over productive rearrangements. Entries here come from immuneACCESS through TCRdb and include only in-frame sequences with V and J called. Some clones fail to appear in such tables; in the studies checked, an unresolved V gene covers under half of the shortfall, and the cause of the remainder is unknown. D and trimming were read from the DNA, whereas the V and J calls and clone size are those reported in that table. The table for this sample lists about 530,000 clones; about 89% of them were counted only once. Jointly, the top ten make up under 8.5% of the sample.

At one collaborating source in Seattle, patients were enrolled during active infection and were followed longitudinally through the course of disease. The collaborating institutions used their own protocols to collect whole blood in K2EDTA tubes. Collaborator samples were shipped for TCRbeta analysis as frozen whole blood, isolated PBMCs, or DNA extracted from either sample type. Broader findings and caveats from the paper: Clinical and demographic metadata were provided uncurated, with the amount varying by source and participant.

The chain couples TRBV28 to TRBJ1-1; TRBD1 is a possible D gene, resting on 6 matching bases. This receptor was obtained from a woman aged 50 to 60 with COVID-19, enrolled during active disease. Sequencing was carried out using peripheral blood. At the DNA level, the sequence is TGTGCCAGCATCCAACAGGGTGGGAACACTGAAGCTTTCTTT. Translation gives CASIQQGGNTEAFF. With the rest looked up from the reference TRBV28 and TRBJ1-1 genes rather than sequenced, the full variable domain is DVKVTQSSRYLVKRTGEKVFLECVQDMDHENMFWYRQDPGLGLRLIYFSYDVKMKEKGDIPEGYSVSREKKERFSLILESASTNQTSMYLCASIQQGGNTEAFFGQGTRLTVV.